This T cell receptor beta chain emerged from a study of T cell changes during pregnancy in multiple sclerosis. The repertoire was sequenced with immunoSEQ multiplex PCR; TCRdb's copy has only in-frame clones and lacks some. The sample lists 35,000 or so clones; more than 70% were seen once. This CDR3 comprises 15 residues. V lost 1 base, J lost 2 bases, and 3 bases stayed unmatched. Germline V CDR1 and CDR2: SGHRS, YFSETQ. The gene calls are TRBV5-1 and TRBJ2-3; 8 bases are shared with TRBD2. This TCR was sampled from a female donor with multiple sclerosis, enrolled in a pregnancy study. The sequences come from CD4+ T cells from peripheral blood mononuclear cells, collected in the first trimester of pregnancy. CDR3 in amino acids: CASSLTSGATDTQYF. CDR3 sequence (DNA): TGCGCCAGCAGCTTGACTAGCGGTGCCACAGATACGCAGTATTTT.